This T cell receptor beta chain comes out of a study of cytomegalovirus exposure and HLA in healthy donors. At the level of the study: Researchers previously reported finding 90 million to 130 million unique TCR beta sequences from 170 million or so T cells. Overall study findings and caveats: In vitro assays verified that three CMV-associated chains recognized CMV antigens specifically.

This clone was observed a handful of times. The antigen is unknown. Trimming cost V 10 bases and J 7 bases; bases outside gene matches: 9. The CDR3 runs 13 residues. Looked up from germline, CDR1 is MGHDK and CDR2 is SYGVNS. Primers included in the PCR were 60 Vbeta and 13 Jbeta primers. Profiled with immunoSEQ multiplex PCR; TCRdb holds only in-frame clones, not every one. The sample lists under 150,000 clones, about three quarters seen once, with approximately 4.2% in the top ten. The sequence was obtained from a man between 50 and 59 years old in good health and CMV-seropositive. The source material was PBMCs. The chain employs TRBV25-1 and TRBJ2-2, with 7 bases fitting TRBD1. CDR3 bases: TGTGCCACAGCCGCAGGGGGTGACGGGGAGCTGTTTTTT. Protein: CATAAGGDGELFF.